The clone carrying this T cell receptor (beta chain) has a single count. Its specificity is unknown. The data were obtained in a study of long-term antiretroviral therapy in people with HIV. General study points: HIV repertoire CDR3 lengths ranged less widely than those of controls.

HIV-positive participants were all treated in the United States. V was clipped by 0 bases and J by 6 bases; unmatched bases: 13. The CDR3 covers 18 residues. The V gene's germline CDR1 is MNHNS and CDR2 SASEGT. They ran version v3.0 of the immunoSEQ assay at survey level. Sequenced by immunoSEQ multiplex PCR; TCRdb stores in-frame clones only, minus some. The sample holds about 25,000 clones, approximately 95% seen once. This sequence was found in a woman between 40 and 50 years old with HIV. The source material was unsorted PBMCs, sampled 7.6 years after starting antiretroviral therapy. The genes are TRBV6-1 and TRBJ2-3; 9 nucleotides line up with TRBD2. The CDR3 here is CASSEATIAGGTWDTQYF. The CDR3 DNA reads TGTGCCAGCAGTGAAGCGACCATTGCGGGGGGGACTTGGGATACGCAGTATTTT.